This T cell receptor (beta chain) stems from a study of T cells in Graves' hyperthyroidism and ophthalmopathy. The sample holds many counts of this clonotype. Its antigen remains unidentified. Duration under 3 months, a NOSPECS grade of at least 4, and a Clinical Activity Score of at least 3 characterized the ophthalmopathy patients. Pregnant or lactating patients were excluded, as were those with uncontrolled infection or other autoimmune disease. Trimming took 7 bases from V and 3 from J, leaving 19 bases between them. Looked up from germline, CDR1 is MNHNS and CDR2 is SASEGT. The CDR3 spans 15 residues. Study results and limitations: The model predicted ophthalmopathy a median approximately seven months before onset.

Template material for amplifying TCR beta CDR3 regions consisted of RNA transcripts. HTBI primers were employed in a first-round RT-PCR of the TCR CDR3. MiXCR, applied by TCRdb to the multiplex PCR reads, yields one record per CDR3 protein. The repertoire holds hundreds of thousands of distinct CDR3 sequences, with about 15% as singletons. This rearrangement joins TRBV6-1 to TRBJ2-7; D ambiguous. Sequencing was performed on blood. This sequence was found in a man younger than 35 with Graves' ophthalmopathy. The DNA of the CDR3 is TGTGCCAGCATCGCAAATGGGTTTTCGAACTACGAGCAGTACTTC. The encoded protein is CASIANGFSNYEQYF.